The 19 T cell receptor beta chains in this list originate from one sample, sequenced in a study of early T cells in non-severe SARS-CoV-2 infection. TCRdb re-analysed the 5' RACE reads in MiXCR, keeping a single row per CDR3 protein. The profile shows some 30,000 distinct CDR3 sequences, around 5.4% of them singletons. The sequencing input was whole blood. The receptor set was obtained from an adult who was a healthcare worker with PCR-confirmed SARS-CoV-2 infection or an uninfected control (not recorded which).

This clonotype has ten or more counts. The chain links TRBV3-1 to TRBJ1-3; tentatively, D is TRBD1 (6 bases). Germline loops: CDR1 LGHDT, CDR2 YNNKEL (reference sequence). The CDR3 runs 15 residues. Trimming left V 2 bases short and J 1 base short, with 9 bases between. In nucleotides, the CDR3 is TGTGCCAGCAGCCAAAATACAGGGTCTGGAAACACCATATATTTT. Amino acids: CASSQNTGSGNTIYF. The full variable domain, rest sourced from reference TRBV3-1 and TRBJ1-3, is DTAVSQTPKYLVTQMGNDKSIKCEQNLGHDTMYWYKQDSKKFLKIMFSYNNKELIINETVPNRFSPKSPDKAHLNLHINSLELGDSAVYFCASSQNTGSGNTIYFGEGSWLTVV.

The gene calls are TRBV20-1 and TRBJ1-1, with a possible D match to TRBD1 (5 bases). Germline CDR1 DFQATT, CDR2 SNEGSKA (reference sequence). V lost 0 bases to trimming and J lost 5 bases, with 10 bases between them. The CDR3 is 13 residues long. This chain's CDR3 is CSARDQGFTEAFF. The CDR3, as DNA: TGCAGTGCTAGAGACCAGGGATTTACTGAAGCTTTCTTT.

This clonotype was seen only a few times. J is TRBJ2-6 and V is TRBV2; tentative D call: TRBD2 (5 bases). This CDR3 has 16 amino acids. Germline lookup yields CDR1 SNHLY and CDR2 FYNNEI. Trimming stripped 3 bases from V and 2 bases from J, with 11 bases between. CDR3 in DNA: TGTGCCAGCAGTGATTTTGTGGGAGCTGGGGCCAACGTCCTGACTTTC. Translated: CASSDFVGAGANVLTF.

This clonotype was counted many times. The chain uses TRBV7-6 and TRBJ1-1; D is unresolved. Deletions cut 0 bases from V and 0 bases from J, with 8 bases between. CDR3 length equals 15 residues. Germline CDR1 and CDR2: SGHVS and FNYEAQ. The CDR3 coding sequence is TGTGCCAGCAGCTTAGCTCCCAGTATGAACACTGAAGCTTTCTTT. Its protein product is CASSLAPSMNTEAFF.

This clonotype was observed a handful of times. J is TRBJ2-3 and V is TRBV5-4; D might be TRBD1 (5 bases). Looked up from germline, CDR1 is SGHNT and CDR2 is YYREEE (reference sequence). V was shortened by 6 bases and J by 2 bases, with 16 bases between the two germline ends. CDR3 length equals 15 residues. The CDR3 region has the DNA TGTGCCAGCACACTGTGGGGCTCGGACACAGATACGCAGTATTTT. Translating it yields CASTLWGSDTDTQYF.

There are many counts of this clonotype. This chain uses TRBV19 with TRBJ2-7; TRBD2 aligns across 7 bases. The CDR3 covers 14 residues. Germline lookup yields CDR1 LNHDA and CDR2 SQIVND (reference sequence). Germline trimming cut 4 bases from V and 4 bases from J; bases unmatched to any gene: 7. The CDR3 region has the DNA TGTGCCAGTAGTACTAGCGGCATTGGGTACGAGCAGTACTTC. Residues: CASSTSGIGYEQYF.

This clonotype was seen many times. The chain recombines TRBV20-1 with TRBJ2-7, with D unclear. This CDR3 spans 14 amino acids. V lost 3 bases to trimming and J lost 2 bases, with 14 bases between them. The germline V gene has CDR1 DFQATT and CDR2 SNEGSKA (reference sequence). In nucleotides, the CDR3 is TGCAGTGCTAGCAACCCCGGGCCCACCTACGAGCAGTACTTC. Protein: CSASNPGPTYEQYF.

The chain is built from TRBV28 and TRBJ2-5, with a tentative D call TRBD2 (6 bases). The germline V and J ends were trimmed by 5 bases and 5 bases, with 15 bases remaining between them. Germline loops: CDR1 MDHEN, CDR2 SYDVKM. This CDR3 spans 14 amino acids. In DNA form, the CDR3 reads TGTGCCAGCAGTGGGGTCGGCGGGGTCGAGACCCAGTACTTC. Protein product: CASSGVGGVETQYF. The full variable domain, completed using reference TRBV28 and TRBJ2-5, is DVKVTQSSRYLVKRTGEKVFLECVQDMDHENMFWYRQDPGLGLRLIYFSYDVKMKEKGDIPEGYSVSREKKERFSLILESASTNQTSMYLCASSGVGGVETQYFGPGTRLLVL.

This clonotype was recorded at least ten times. The chain joins TRBV27 to TRBJ1-6; the match to TRBD1 covers 7 bases. This CDR3 contains 14 residues. Trimming at V came to 4 bases and at J to 9 bases, leaving 6 bases not matched to a gene. CDR1 and CDR2 from the germline V gene are MNHEY and SMNVEV (reference sequence). The CDR3 DNA reads as TGTGCCAGCAGTTACACAGGGGAATCTTCACCCCTCCACTTT. Its protein is CASSYTGESSPLHF.

The J gene is TRBJ2-1, the V gene TRBV28, with 8 bases fitting TRBD2. The germline V gene encodes CDR1 MDHEN and CDR2 SYDVKM. Germline trimming cut 5 bases from V and 6 bases from J; bases unmatched to any gene: 15. The CDR3 is 17 residues long. In nucleotides, the CDR3 is TGTGCCAGCAGTACCTCGGGAGCGGGAGATATCGGCAATGAGCAGTTCTTC. Translated, it gives CASSTSGAGDIGNEQFF.

This clonotype was observed at least ten times. The V and J genes are TRBV28 and TRBJ2-5; D remains unclear. Looked up from germline, CDR1 is MDHEN and CDR2 is SYDVKM. The germline V and J ends were trimmed by 10 bases and 1 base, with 10 bases remaining between them. The CDR3 is 12 residues long. The chain's CDR3 is CATAFLQETQYF. CDR3 in DNA: TGTGCCACCGCCTTTCTCCAAGAGACCCAGTACTTC.

This clonotype was picked up many times. The DNA of the CDR3 is TGTGCCAGCAGGCTAGCGGAGAGCTCCTACGAGCAGTACTTC. Its translation is CASRLAESSYEQYF. V is TRBV27 and J is TRBJ2-7, with TRBD2 identical over 7 bases. Unmatched junction bases numbered 5, after V lost 6 bases and J lost 0 bases. The germline CDR1 and CDR2 sequences are MNHEY and SMNVEV (reference sequence). CDR3 length equals 14 residues.

CDR3 DNA sequence: TGTGCCAGCAGTTTTAAAGCGGGAAGGACCTACGAGCAGTACTTC. Translated: CASSFKAGRTYEQYF. This sequence joins TRBV27 and TRBJ2-7; 7 positions agree with TRBD2. The V and J ends lost 3 bases and 2 bases, in that order; junction bases with no gene match: 7. CDR1 and CDR2 (germline): MNHEY, SMNVEV (reference sequence). The CDR3 runs 15 residues.

This clonotype was counted ten times or more. J is TRBJ2-7 and V is TRBV6-1, with no clear D. There are 15 residues in the CDR3. Trimming removed 6 bases from V and 5 bases from J, with 20 bases in between. CDR1 MNHNS and CDR2 SASEGT come from the germline V gene. The CDR3 sequence is CASRGLGRSTHEQYF. In DNA form, the CDR3 reads TGTGCCAGCAGGGGGTTAGGGCGTAGCACCCACGAGCAGTACTTC.

This clonotype was recorded many times. This sequence joins TRBV10-3 and TRBJ2-7; 8 bases agree with TRBD2. The V segment lost 5 bases and the J segment 9 bases; nucleotides outside the gene matches: 9. Germline CDR1 and CDR2: ENHRY and SYGVKD. The CDR3 sequence is 13 residues long. The CDR3 sequence: CAISSGSSHGQYF. CDR3 in DNA: TGTGCCATCAGTAGCGGGAGTTCCCATGGGCAGTACTTC.

Within the sample, this clonotype is medium-sized. The chain combines TRBV20-1 with TRBJ2-1; TRBD2 matches 8 bases. Trimming removed 5 bases from V and 6 bases from J; junction bases left unmatched: 9. Looked up from germline, CDR1 is DFQATT and CDR2 is SNEGSKA (reference sequence). This CDR3 has 14 amino acids. CDR3 nucleotides: TGCAGTGCTGTCCGGGAGGGCCGGGTCAATGAGCAGTTCTTC. It yields the protein CSAVREGRVNEQFF.

There are many counts of this clonotype. V usage is TRBV7-8 and J usage is TRBJ1-6; D is uncertain. CDR3 size: 15 residues. V was shortened by 2 bases and J by 9 bases, with 14 bases between the two germline ends. Germline values: CDR1 SGHVS, CDR2 FQNEAQ. CDR3 amino acids: CASSLMLVLGSPLHF. The CDR3 DNA reads as TGTGCCAGCAGCTTAATGTTGGTTTTGGGTTCACCCCTCCACTTT.

This clonotype was counted only a few times. This rearrangement joins TRBV9 to TRBJ1-2; D is unresolved. Trimming stripped 1 base from V and 8 bases from J, with 18 bases between. This CDR3 has 15 amino acids. CDR1 is SGDLS, CDR2 YYNGEE, per germline. The chain's CDR3 is CASSVTDGRPGGYTF. The CDR3 DNA reads TGTGCCAGCAGCGTAACCGACGGCAGGCCGGGAGGCTACACCTTC. Variable domain in full (rest from reference TRBV9 and TRBJ1-2): DSGVTQTPKHLITATGQRVTLRCSPRSGDLSVYWYQQSLDQGLQFLIQYYNGEERAKGNILERFSAQQFPDLHSELNLSSLELGDSALYFCASSVTDGRPGGYTFGSGTRLTVV.

The V and J genes are TRBV28 and TRBJ2-7; D remains unclear. The CDR3 contains 12 residues. The germline V gene encodes CDR1 MDHEN and CDR2 SYDVKM. Trimming pared 5 bases from V and 6 bases from J, leaving 11 bases between. The CDR3 protein is CASSGSLVEQYF. As DNA, the CDR3 is TGTGCCAGCAGTGGGTCCTTGGTCGAGCAGTACTTC.